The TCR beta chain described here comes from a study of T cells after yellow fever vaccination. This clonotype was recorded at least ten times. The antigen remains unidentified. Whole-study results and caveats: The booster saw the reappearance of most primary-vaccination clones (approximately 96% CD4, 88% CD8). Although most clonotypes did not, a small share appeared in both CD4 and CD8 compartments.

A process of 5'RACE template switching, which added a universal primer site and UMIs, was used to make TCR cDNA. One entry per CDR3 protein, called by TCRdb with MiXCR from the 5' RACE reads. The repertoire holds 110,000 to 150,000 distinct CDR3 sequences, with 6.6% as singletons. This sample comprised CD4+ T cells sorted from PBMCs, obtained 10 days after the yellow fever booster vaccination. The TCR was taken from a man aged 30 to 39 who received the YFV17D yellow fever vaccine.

This CDR3 reads CSATPGAPNTEAFF. CDR3 bases: TGCAGTGCTACACCGGGGGCCCCGAACACTGAAGCTTTCTTT. The J gene is TRBJ1-1, the V gene TRBV20-1; tentative D call: TRBD1 (6 bases). CDR1 DFQATT and CDR2 SNEGSKA come from the germline V gene (reference sequence). With 4 bases removed from V and 1 base from J, the gap between germline ends came to 13 bases. The CDR3 is 14 amino acids.